The 3 T cell receptor beta chains listed next were all sequenced from one sample in a study of shared clonotypes between healthy human individuals. The assay was immunoSEQ multiplex PCR, and TCRdb's table has in-frame clones only and misses some. The sample consists of around 700,000 clones, about 90% of them appearing once. The naive CD8 fraction comprised CD45RO-negative cells positively selected for CCR7 and excluded terminally differentiated effector memory CD45RA+ cells. The specimen sequenced was naive CD8+ T cells sorted from blood. These receptors all come from a young man in good health.

The chain is built from TRBV10-2 and TRBJ2-3, with D tentatively TRBD1 or TRBD2 (5 bases each). This CDR3 has 14 residues. Germline CDR1 is WSHSY and CDR2 is SAAADI. The germline V and J ends were trimmed by 0 bases and 8 bases, with 12 bases remaining between them. In nucleotides, the CDR3 is TGCGCCAGCAGTGAGTCGGGGGACCGTGGTACGCAGTATTTT. This codes for CASSESGDRGTQYF.

The V gene is TRBV4-3, the J gene TRBJ2-7; D unresolved. V was trimmed by 0 bases and J by 5 bases, leaving 5 bases between them. The CDR3 contains 12 residues. The germline V gene encodes CDR1 LGHNA and CDR2 YSLEER. CDR3 coding DNA: TGCGCCAGCAGCCAAGACCGGCACGAGCAGTACTTC. Protein product: CASSQDRHEQYF.

This rearrangement joins TRBV6-6 to TRBJ1-5; D not resolved. CDR1 and CDR2 (germline): MNHNY, SVGAGI (reference sequence). The CDR3 runs 15 residues. The ends were cut back, 3 bases at V and 0 bases at J, with 9 bases in the middle. CDR3 in DNA: TGTGCCAGCAGTTATGGGAGCATTAGCAATCAGCCCCAGCATTTT. Protein: CASSYGSISNQPQHF.